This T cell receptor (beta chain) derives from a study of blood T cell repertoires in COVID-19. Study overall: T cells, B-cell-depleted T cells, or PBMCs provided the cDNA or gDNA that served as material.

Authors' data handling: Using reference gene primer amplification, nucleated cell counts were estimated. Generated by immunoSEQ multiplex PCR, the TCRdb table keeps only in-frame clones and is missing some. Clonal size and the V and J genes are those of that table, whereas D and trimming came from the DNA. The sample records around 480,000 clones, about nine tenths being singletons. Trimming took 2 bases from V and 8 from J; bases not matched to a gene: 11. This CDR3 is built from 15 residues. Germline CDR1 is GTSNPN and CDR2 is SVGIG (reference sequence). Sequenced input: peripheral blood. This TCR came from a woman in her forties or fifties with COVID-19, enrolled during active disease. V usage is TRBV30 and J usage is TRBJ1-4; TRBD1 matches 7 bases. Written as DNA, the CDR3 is TGTGCCTGGAGTCTACCACAGGGGCGAGGGGAAAAACTGTTTTTT. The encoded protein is CAWSLPQGRGEKLFF.